This T cell receptor beta chain was observed in a study of beta chain features in type 1 diabetes. Background on the study: Patients and healthy donors were similar in age, gender and cell yields. In all, more than 90,000,000 sorted cells from all samples were analyzed.

Notes on the study in general: TCRB repertoires of naive, central memory and Treg cells appeared more similar among patients than among healthy donors.

Note on this clone: Its antigen remains unidentified.

As every portion of the isolated RNA was reverse transcribed, the sequencing read expressed TCRB transcripts. The data were produced by immunoSEQ multiplex PCR, yet TCRdb's version contains in-frame clones alone and is incomplete. The sample has around 340,000 clones, around a fifth seen once. The germline V gene has CDR1 SGHDT and CDR2 YYEEEE. V was clipped by 4 bases and J by 1 base; unmatched bases: 17. This CDR3 region has 19 residues. The V call is TRBV5-6, the J call TRBJ1-1; 9 bases agree with TRBD1. Sample: naive CD4+ T cells from blood. This TCR derives from a woman under 30 in good health. The CDR3 DNA sequence: TGTGCCAGCAGCCCCTCTTGGGGACAGGGAGAAGATAGGAACACTGAAGCTTTCTTT. This gives the protein CASSPSWGQGEDRNTEAFF.